The 28 T cell receptor beta chains presented below share a single source sample, sequenced in a study of a mutant IDH1 vaccine in newly diagnosed glioma. These receptors are not linked to any known antigen. Time point indicated: week 11, during vaccination. What each vaccine dose contained was 300 ug of mutant IDH1 20-mer peptide, accompanied by topical imiquimod. The method was immunoSEQ multiplex PCR; TCRdb's version includes in-frame clones alone and lacks a portion of them. The table lists 60,000 or so clones, about 88% of them singletons. The specimen was PBMCs, collected from a glioma patient whose treatment included an IDH1 peptide vaccine. Receptors originate from a man aged 35 to 55 with glioma.

V gene TRBV28 combines with J gene TRBJ2-1, with TRBD1 identical over 8 bases. This CDR3 is 14 amino acids long. Per the germline V gene, CDR1 is MDHEN and CDR2 is SYDVKM. V was clipped by 8 bases and J by 0 bases; unmatched bases: 3. CDR3 bases: TGTGCCAGCCTAACAGGGGGCTCCTACAATGAGCAGTTCTTC. It codes for CASLTGGSYNEQFF.

As concerns this clone: The sample has other DNA sequences that encode this CDR3 too. V usage is TRBV28 and J usage is TRBJ2-5; D is undetermined. V was shortened by 2 bases and J by 4 bases, with 8 bases between the two germline ends. The CDR3 covers 13 residues. Germline CDR1 and CDR2: MDHEN and SYDVKM. The CDR3 sequence: CASSLPGRETQYF. CDR3 DNA: TGTGCCAGCAGTTTACCGGGTAGAGAGACCCAGTACTTC.

This sequence joins TRBV5-1 and TRBJ1-5; D unclear. Germline V gene sequence: CDR1 SGHRS, CDR2 YFSETQ. V was cut by 0 bases and J by 5 bases, with 12 bases left in between. There are 15 residues in the CDR3. CDR3 in amino acids: CASSLDPGGDQPQHF. The CDR3 nucleotides read TGCGCCAGCAGCTTGGACCCAGGCGGGGATCAGCCCCAGCATTTT.

This chain connects TRBV29-1 to TRBJ2-3; TRBD2 matches at 9 bases. J was trimmed by 0 bases and V by 6 bases; bases with no gene match: 10. The CDR3 totals 16 residues. CDR1 and CDR2 (germline): SQVTM, ANQGSEA. As DNA, the CDR3 is TGCAGCGTCCAAGGGGTAGCGGGGGCTAGCACAGATACGCAGTATTTT. Translation gives CSVQGVAGASTDTQYF.

The rearrangement links TRBV2 to TRBJ2-1, with TRBD2 identical over 9 bases. Unmatched junction bases numbered 5, after V lost 9 bases and J lost 5 bases. The germline gives CDR1 SNHLY, CDR2 FYNNEI. CDR3 size: 13 residues. CDR3 residues: CASRTSVNNEQFF. DNA for the CDR3: TGTGCCAGTCGGACTAGCGTAAACAATGAGCAGTTCTTC.

The rearrangement uses TRBV18 and TRBJ1-1, with D perhaps TRBD1 (5 bases). This CDR3 has 16 residues. Looked up from germline, CDR1 is KGHSH and CDR2 is LQKENI. V was shortened by 0 bases and J by 0 bases, with 11 bases between the two germline ends. CDR3: CASSPPSGFMNTEAFF. Written as DNA, the CDR3 is TGTGCCAGCTCACCACCATCAGGGTTCATGAACACTGAAGCTTTCTTT.

The chain couples TRBV7-9 to TRBJ1-4; tentative D call: TRBD1 (5 bases). Trimming cost V 0 bases and J 5 bases, with 13 bases left between them. Per the germline V gene, CDR1 is SEHNR and CDR2 is FQNEAQ (reference sequence). The CDR3 runs to 16 residues. This chain's CDR3 is CASSLAGGGVNEKLFF. The CDR3 DNA reads as TGTGCCAGCAGCTTAGCCGGGGGAGGGGTAAATGAAAAACTGTTTTTT.

This clone was seen only a few times. The chain joins TRBV9 to TRBJ1-6; D is unclear. With 3 bases removed from V and 0 bases from J, the gap between germline ends came to 10 bases. The CDR3 has 16 residues. Germline V gene lookup returns CDR1 SGDLS and CDR2 YYNGEE. CDR3 in amino acids: CASSEWSSSYNSPLHF. The DNA of the CDR3 is TGTGCCAGCAGCGAGTGGTCCAGCTCCTATAATTCACCCCTCCACTTT.

The chain joins TRBV11-2 to TRBJ2-1; 11 bases are a match to TRBD2. CDR1 and CDR2 from the germline V gene are SGHAT and FQNNGV. V lost 7 bases, J lost 7 bases, and 9 bases stayed unmatched. The CDR3 totals 15 residues. CDR3: CASIRGLAVGNEQFF. The CDR3 coding sequence is TGTGCCAGCATCAGGGGACTAGCGGTAGGAAATGAGCAGTTCTTC.

The chain recombines TRBV4-3 with TRBJ2-3, with unresolved D. Between the trimmed V and J ends, which lost 2 bases and 0 bases, there was a span of 15 bases. Per the germline V gene, CDR1 is LGHNA and CDR2 is YSLEER. This CDR3 region has 17 residues. The CDR3 DNA reads TGCGCCAGCAGCCAAACCGCGAGAGGATCTAGCACAGATACGCAGTATTTT. Translation gives CASSQTARGSSTDTQYF.

This sequence joins TRBV5-4 and TRBJ2-5; D is unclear. TRBJ2-7 explains the end of the DNA better; the J call may be wrong. Germline V gene lookup returns CDR1 SGHNT and CDR2 YYREEE (reference sequence). This CDR3 is 17 amino acids long. The CDR3 reads CASSKPGPQSLSYEQYF. CDR3 bases: TGTGCCAGCAGCAAACCGGGCCCCCAATCCCTCTCCTACGAGCAGTACTTC.

The rearrangement uses TRBV29-1 and TRBJ1-5, with 7 bases fitting TRBD1. Unmatched junction bases numbered 12, after V lost 7 bases and J lost 6 bases. This CDR3 has 14 residues. CDR1 SQVTM and CDR2 ANQGSEA come from the germline V gene. CDR3 amino acids: CSARQGGNGQPQHF. The DNA for the CDR3 is TGCAGCGCCCGACAGGGAGGGAACGGTCAGCCCCAGCATTTT.

This rearrangement joins TRBV4-3 to TRBJ2-7; D gene uncertain. The germline V gene encodes CDR1 LGHNA and CDR2 YSLEER. The germline V and J ends were trimmed by 0 bases and 2 bases, with 14 bases remaining between them. This CDR3 has 16 amino acids. The CDR3 DNA reads as TGCGCCAGCAGCCAAGATCGAATCTCAGTAACCTACGAGCAGTACTTC. Amino acids: CASSQDRISVTYEQYF.

This chain joins TRBV6-5 and TRBJ1-1; a weak D match, TRBD1 (5 bases). The CDR3 extends over 14 amino acids. Trimming took 5 bases from V and 3 from J, leaving 13 bases between them. Germline loops: CDR1 MNHEY, CDR2 SVGAGI. Here the CDR3 reads CASSTRDSDTEAFF. CDR3 bases: TGTGCCAGCAGTACCAGGGATAGCGACACTGAAGCTTTCTTT.

This sequence joins TRBV25-1 and TRBJ1-2, with 7 positions matching TRBD1. V shed 4 bases and J 4 bases; nucleotides not matched to a gene: 3. Germline V gene sequence: CDR1 MGHDK, CDR2 SYGVNS. The CDR3 runs 13 residues. This CDR3 is CASSATGTYGYTF. The CDR3 DNA reads as TGTGCCAGCAGTGCGACAGGGACCTATGGCTACACCTTC.

This sequence joins TRBV2 and TRBJ1-2; D is undetermined. Germline CDR1 is SNHLY and CDR2 is FYNNEI. V gave up 11 bases and J gave up 5 bases, with 12 bases separating them. The CDR3 length is 11 residues. CDR3 sequence (DNA): TGTGCCTTCGGTAGCGGGTATGGCTACACCTTC. Its protein product is CAFGSGYGYTF. Filled out from reference TRBV2 and TRBJ1-2, the complete variable domain reads EPEVTQTPSHQVTQMGQEVILRCVPISNHLYFYWYRQILGQKVEFLVSFYNNEISEKSEIFDDQFSVERPDGSNFTLKIRSTKLEDSAMYFCAFGSGYGYTFGSGTRLTVV.

V is TRBV5-4 and J is TRBJ1-1; D is uncertain. The CDR3 sequence is 18 residues long. V lost 0 bases to trimming and J lost 1 base, with 19 bases between them. Germline V lookup: CDR1 SGHNT, CDR2 YYREEE (reference sequence). This CDR3 is CASSLGGPRHLGNTEAFF. The CDR3, as DNA: TGTGCCAGCAGCTTGGGGGGTCCGAGACACCTAGGGAACACTGAAGCTTTCTTT.

V and J are TRBV28 and TRBJ2-5; tentative D call: TRBD1 (6 bases). CDR3 size: 14 residues. V lost 1 base and J 4 bases, leaving 10 bases between the germline ends. Germline-derived CDR1 and CDR2 are MDHEN and SYDVKM. The DNA for the CDR3 is TGTGCCAGCAGTTTATTCAGGGGTACAGAGACCCAGTACTTC. This translates into CASSLFRGTETQYF.

J is TRBJ1-5 and V is TRBV6-6; D remains ambiguous. Trimming pared 5 bases from V and 5 bases from J, leaving 10 bases between. The CDR3 loop spans 13 amino acids. CDR1 MNHNY and CDR2 SVGAGI come from the germline V gene (reference sequence). DNA of the CDR3: TGTGCCAGCAGTCCGGGGTGGGATCAGCCCCAGCATTTT. Its translation: CASSPGWDQPQHF.

This chain joins TRBV6-1 and TRBJ1-2, with 9 bases that match TRBD1. The CDR3 consists of 13 residues. Germline values: CDR1 MNHNS, CDR2 SASEGT. J gave up 3 bases and V 6 bases, and 2 bases lay outside the gene matches. The chain's CDR3 is CASSRDRDYGYTF. For the CDR3, the DNA is TGTGCCAGCAGCCGGGACAGGGACTATGGCTACACCTTC.

This clone was recorded only once. The chain recombines TRBV19 with TRBJ2-5; 9 positions agree with TRBD1. Looked up from germline, CDR1 is LNHDA and CDR2 is SQIVND (reference sequence). CDR3 length: 15 amino acids. V trimming: 5 bases; J trimming: 5 bases; junction bases outside the gene matches: 9. The CDR3 DNA sequence: TGTGCCAGTAGTGACAGGGGGGGGCTTGTGGAGACCCAGTACTTC. This sequence encodes CASSDRGGLVETQYF.

This clone was seen once. The V and J genes are TRBV19 and TRBJ2-3, with TRBD1 matching 8 bases. The germline gives CDR1 LNHDA, CDR2 SQIVND (reference sequence). With V trimmed by 8 bases and J by 1 base, 5 bases remained unmatched. The CDR3 contains 14 residues. CDR3 bases: TGTGCCAGTTCCTCAGGGGGCGGCACAGATACGCAGTATTTT. Protein product: CASSSGGGTDTQYF.

This clone was found a few times. The chain carries TRBV7-2 and TRBJ2-2; 8 bases map to TRBD1. Unmatched junction bases numbered 7, after V lost 6 bases and J lost 1 base. From germline, CDR1 is SGHTA and CDR2 FQGNSA. The CDR3 sequence is 16 residues long. The CDR3 nucleotides read TGTGCCAGCAGGTCCGGAGACAGGGGGAACACCGGGGAGCTGTTTTTT. Translation: CASRSGDRGNTGELFF.

The J gene is TRBJ2-2, the V gene TRBV7-6, with 10 bases fitting TRBD2. V lost 0 bases, J lost 6 bases, and 7 bases stayed unmatched. CDR3 length: 17 amino acids. Germline V lookup: CDR1 SGHVS, CDR2 FNYEAQ. CDR3 nucleotides: TGTGCCAGCAGCTTAGCCACCCCAGCGGGGGGGCCCGGGGAGCTGTTTTTT. Residues: CASSLATPAGGPGELFF. The entire variable domain, with the rest obtained from reference TRBV7-6 and TRBJ2-2, is as follows: GAGVSQSPRYKVTKRGQDVALRCDPISGHVSLYWYRQALGQGPEFLTYFNYEAQQDKSGLPNDRFSAERPEGSISTLTIQRTEQRDSAMYRCASSLATPAGGPGELFFGEGSRLTVL.

Comments on this clone: Other DNA sequences in the sample encode the same CDR3. The chain is built from TRBV5-6 and TRBJ1-1; 9 bases fit TRBD1. The J segment lost 2 bases and the V segment lost 8 bases, leaving 13 bases of the junction unmatched. The germline CDR1 and CDR2 sequences are SGHDT and YYEEEE. The CDR3 is made up of 16 amino acids. As DNA, the CDR3 is TGTGCCAGTAGCATTAATACAGGGGGCTATAACACTGAAGCTTTCTTT. It codes for CASSINTGGYNTEAFF.

This chain uses TRBV7-2 with TRBJ2-1; 11 bases line up with TRBD2. This CDR3 comprises 16 residues. The germline V gene has CDR1 SGHTA and CDR2 FQGNSA. V was pared by 1 base and J by 5 bases, with 4 bases of the junction left unmatched. The CDR3 DNA reads as TGTGCCAGCAGCTTAGATAGCGGGGGGGCACACAATGAGCAGTTCTTC. This translates into CASSLDSGGAHNEQFF.

This chain connects TRBV11-2 to TRBJ2-5; D may be TRBD1 or TRBD2 (5 bases each). CDR1 and CDR2 (germline): SGHAT, FQNNGV. V dropped 5 bases and J dropped 2 bases, with 15 bases sitting between them. The CDR3 totals 15 residues. CDR3 DNA: TGTGCCAGCAGCCCTTCTCGGGGACGACAAGAGACCCAGTACTTC. Residues: CASSPSRGRQETQYF.

The J gene is TRBJ1-2, the V gene TRBV27, with TRBD1 as a possible D gene (5 bases). The germline V and J ends were trimmed by 1 base and 8 bases, with 14 bases remaining between them. The CDR3 is 14 amino acids. Germline V CDR1 and CDR2: MNHEY, SMNVEV (reference sequence). The CDR3 here is CASSLYPAGYGYTF. Written as DNA, the CDR3 is TGTGCCAGCAGTTTATACCCCGCAGGGTACGGCTACACCTTC.